The entry below describes one TCR beta chain. The antigen is undetermined. PCR primers comprised 60 Vbeta and 13 Jbeta primers. Assay used: immunoSEQ multiplex PCR; TCRdb lists only in-frame clones, some missing. The table for this sample gives tens of thousands of clones. This sample was taken from a study of cytomegalovirus exposure and HLA in healthy donors. General observations from the study: There were approximately 150 TCR beta chains listed as cytomegalovirus-associated. Across HLA loci, a later analysis found differing TCR association rates, with DRB1 most and HLA-C fewest.

Germline loops: CDR1 SGHRS, CDR2 YFSETQ. The ends were cut back, 4 bases at V and 0 bases at J, with 20 bases in the middle. CDR3 length: 19 amino acids. This clonotype was sampled from a female donor in good health and CMV-seropositive. The specimen was PBMCs. V is TRBV5-1 and J is TRBJ2-6; TRBD1 might be the D (5 bases). This CDR3 reads CASSLGRGQTGSGANVLTF. In DNA, the CDR3 is TGCGCCAGCAGCCTCGGACGCGGCCAAACAGGCTCTGGGGCCAACGTCCTGACTTTC.